This TCR beta chain was captured in a study of blood T cells in healthy people across ages. A word on this clonotype: What it binds is unknown.

This CDR3 has 13 residues. Trimming took off 5 bases at V and 2 bases at J, with 9 bases between the two ends. Germline loops: CDR1 SGHTA, CDR2 FQGNSA. Notes on the study in general: The recorded TCR beta diversity per million T cells decreased in a roughly linear manner with age. Naive T cell percentage showed a strong correlation with the diversity of TCR beta. The study regarded diversity estimates from one million T cells as underestimates.

With a J-beta primer mix and a sample-barcoded 5' primer, a second PCR ran about 7 to 12 cycles. TCRdb ran MiXCR on the 5' RACE reads and lists one entry per CDR3 protein. The sample holds fewer than 900,000 distinct CDR3 sequences, roughly 44% seen once. For every donor, a draw yielded 7.5 to 10 milliliters of peripheral blood. The sequenced sample was blood. The chain joins TRBV7-2 to TRBJ1-1; D is unclear. The sequence came from a woman aged 55 to 70 in good health. The CDR3 nucleotides read TGTGCCAGCAGCCAGGCCTACAACACTGAAGCTTTCTTT. Its translation is CASSQAYNTEAFF.